Included here is one TCR beta chain sequence, with context. Its antigen is not yet known. Base qualities are not provided; no much larger clone lies one nucleotide away. The sample comes from a study of blood T cell repertoires in COVID-19 (dated by TCRdb to 2019 to 2021). Regarding the study in general: Samples covering the acute and convalescent phases of COVID-19 were provided by collaborators in the United States, Italy and Spain. The prospective study material was composed of cDNA or gDNA derived from T cells, B-cell-depleted T cells, or PBMCs. The dataset comprised deeply sampled blood TCRbeta repertoires from subjects exposed to, actively infected with, or recovered from COVID-19. The repertoires were released in a freely available public database intended as a resource for research on the immune response to SARS-CoV-2. Samples came from the ongoing ImmuneRACE study (first 160 participants) plus 1,254 subjects from 6 global collaborators. A de-identified subject ID, COVID-19 status, age in years and sex were almost always included in the sample metadata. HLA class I and class II types, where available, came from metadata supplied by the sample provider rather than from assay-based typing. The paper as a whole reports these results and caveats: The quantity of clinical and demographic metadata differed by source and by participant and was supplied without curation.

The immunoSEQ Assay, a bias-controlled multiplex PCR, was used to amplify TCRbeta CDR3 regions from genomic DNA. The study's processing was this. Nucleated cell counts per sample were estimated from amplification of reference gene primers within the assay. To quantify the absolute abundance of each unique TCRbeta CDR3 rearrangement, sequence reads were collapsed and filtered. For each sample, productive Simpson clonality was calculated as the square root of Simpson's diversity index across productive rearrangements. TCRdb stores this immuneACCESS table with in-frame sequences only. Part of the clones is absent; in the studies checked, under half of the shortfall reflects unresolved V genes, and no reason is known for the rest. The DNA was the basis for D and trimming; V, J and clone size are from that table. Across this sample there are roughly 230,000 clones, with 65% to 85% seen only once. The ten top clones hold around 3.7% of the sample.

Its CDR3 holds 13 amino acids, cysteine through phenylalanine. This entry keeps only the CDR3 DNA: 39 bases, framed from base 1. V gives up 0 bases and J gives up 5 bases, and the segment between their germline ends measures 8 bases. The CDR1 and CDR2 encoded by the germline V gene are SGDLS and YYNGEE. Enrolling through a virtual design, the prospective study's participants ranged in age from roughly 18 to 95 years and lived across 20 to 30 United States geographic areas. In the prospective study, participants were assigned to cohorts based on the clinical history participants reported in a screening survey and a study questionnaire. Recovered participants in ImmuneRACE Cohort 3 were defined as having two consecutive negative NP/OP PCR tests, clearance from a healthcare professional, or resolution of symptoms. In the prospective study, whole blood, serum and a nasopharyngeal or oropharyngeal swab were collected from each participant by mobile phlebotomists. Prospective study participants could optionally give additional blood draws and questionnaires over a roughly two-month period. Before DNA extraction, prospective study blood samples were shipped either frozen or at room temperature.

This clonotype was obtained from a man aged 45-65 years who had recovered from COVID-19. The V and J genes are TRBV9 and TRBJ2-5; TRBD2 could be the D gene, as 6 bases match. Sequences were obtained from PBMCs or T cells enriched from blood (not recorded which). This receptor has the CDR3 CASSVVGGETQYF. In nucleotide form, the sequence is TGTGCCAGCAGCGTAGTGGGGGGTGAGACCCAGTACTTC. Supplemented by the reference TRBV9 and TRBJ2-5 proteins around the CDR3, the complete variable domain is DSGVTQTPKHLITATGQRVTLRCSPRSGDLSVYWYQQSLDQGLQFLIQYYNGEERAKGNILERFSAQQFPDLHSELNLSSLELGDSALYFCASSVVGGETQYFGPGTRLLVL.